This T cell receptor beta chain was recovered during a study of T cells expressing NK-cell markers. Study details: Obtained from sorted CD3+CD56+NKG2C+, CD3+CD56+NKG2C- and CD3+CD56-NKG2C+ T cells were the TCR beta repertoires. The study's findings and limits: A few donors' CD3+CD56-NKG2C+ cells were dominated by the same clonotypes. Uncertainty persisted over the HCMV specificity of expanded NKG2C+ T cell clones.

UMIs accompanied the 5'RACE template switching by which TCR beta cDNA was made. Using the 5' RACE reads, TCRdb records one entry per CDR3 protein without DNA. The sample has roughly 300,000 distinct CDR3 sequences. A note on this clonotype: No antigen is known for it.

In germline, CDR1 is SNHLY, CDR2 FYNNEI. This CDR3 spans 16 amino acids. The rearrangement joins TRBV2 to TRBJ2-2; absent DNA, TCRdb's TRBD1 call cannot be checked. This sequence originates from a woman between 18 and 70 years old in good health. The source material was blood T cells: a sorted CD56 or NKG2C T cell subset, CD4+ or CD8+ T cells, or bulk PBMC T cells (not recorded which). The CDR3 sequence is CASTERGGAFTGELFF.